A selection of T cell receptor beta chains follows, all from one sample in a study of T-cell memory formation after mild COVID-19. Via MiXCR, TCRdb re-called the 5' RACE reads, giving one row per CDR3 protein. The sample contains some 450,000 distinct CDR3 sequences, over 15% of which appear only once. The sequencing input was PBMCs or a T cell subset sorted from them (not recorded which). The receptors shown here come from an adult woman who had mild COVID-19 (a few samples of this study predate the infection). Cell type and time point are not known. CDR3s include the opening cysteine and the closing phenylalanine or tryptophan. Fields, in order: V gene, clone size, D gene, J gene, CDR3 protein, CDR3 DNA. The D gene is left open where the match is weak. Size tells how often a clone was seen (once, few, many) or the class of an expanded clone, and some rows leave it out.

v_call: TRBV6-2/TRBV6-3
clone_size: -
d_call: -
j_call: TRBJ2-7
cdr3_aa: CASSKPGRRDWEQYF
cdr3_nt: TGTGCCAGCAGTAAGCCGGGACGGAGAGATTGGGAGCAGTACTTC

v_call: TRBV18
clone_size: -
d_call: TRBD2
j_call: TRBJ2-1
cdr3_aa: CASSPQRERVNEQFF
cdr3_nt: TGTGCCAGCTCACCTCAGCGGGAGCGTGTCAATGAGCAGTTCTTC

v_call: TRBV5-1
clone_size: few
d_call: -
j_call: TRBJ1-1
cdr3_aa: CASSLIQGGNTEAFF
cdr3_nt: TGCGCCAGCAGCTTAATACAGGGAGGGAACACTGAAGCTTTCTTT

v_call: TRBV20-1
clone_size: -
d_call: TRBD1
j_call: TRBJ1-1
cdr3_aa: CSAMSHRGRGRTEAFF
cdr3_nt: TGCAGTGCTATGTCCCACAGGGGGCGAGGTAGGACTGAAGCTTTCTTT

v_call: TRBV24-1
clone_size: -
d_call: -
j_call: TRBJ2-5
cdr3_aa: CATSDPTLETQYF
cdr3_nt: TGTGCCACCAGTGATCCCACCTTAGAGACCCAGTACTTC

v_call: TRBV5-4
clone_size: -
d_call: TRBD1
j_call: TRBJ2-1
cdr3_aa: CASSKGTESSYNEQFF
cdr3_nt: TGTGCCAGCAGCAAGGGGACAGAGAGCTCCTACAATGAGCAGTTCTTC

v_call: TRBV7-6
clone_size: -
d_call: TRBD2
j_call: TRBJ2-3
cdr3_aa: CASSLAVSRGVTSTDTQYF
cdr3_nt: TGTGCCAGCAGCTTAGCGGTATCTCGGGGGGTTACTAGCACAGATACGCAGTATTTT

v_call: TRBV9
clone_size: -
d_call: -
j_call: TRBJ1-5
cdr3_aa: CASSVEEGQPQHF
cdr3_nt: TGTGCCAGCAGCGTAGAGGAGGGTCAGCCCCAGCATTTT

v_call: TRBV7-2
clone_size: -
d_call: -
j_call: TRBJ2-5
cdr3_aa: CASSSAGTVGRETQYF
cdr3_nt: TGTGCCAGCAGCTCCGCCGGGACCGTGGGGAGGGAGACCCAGTACTTC

v_call: TRBV11-1
clone_size: -
d_call: -
j_call: TRBJ1-2
cdr3_aa: CASSPRREHDYGYTF
cdr3_nt: TGTGCCAGCAGCCCCCGGCGGGAACACGACTATGGCTACACCTTC

v_call: TRBV7-3
clone_size: few
d_call: -
j_call: TRBJ2-1
cdr3_aa: CASSSRERSEQFF
cdr3_nt: TGTGCCAGCAGCTCGAGAGAGAGATCCGAGCAGTTCTTC

v_call: TRBV3-1
clone_size: -
d_call: -
j_call: TRBJ2-5
cdr3_aa: CASSQDASGSGETQYF
cdr3_nt: TGTGCCAGCAGCCAAGATGCTTCGGGATCGGGAGAGACCCAGTACTTC

v_call: TRBV29-1
clone_size: -
d_call: TRBD1
j_call: TRBJ1-2
cdr3_aa: CSVNPTGGNYGYTF
cdr3_nt: TGCAGCGTCAATCCGACAGGGGGAAACTATGGCTACACCTTC

v_call: TRBV12-3/TRBV12-4
clone_size: -
d_call: TRBD1
j_call: TRBJ1-4
cdr3_aa: CASMTRDRGDTNEKLFF
cdr3_nt: TGTGCCAGTATGACCCGGGACAGGGGAGACACTAATGAAAAACTGTTTTTT

v_call: TRBV19
clone_size: -
d_call: -
j_call: TRBJ1-5
cdr3_aa: CASSIGVNQPQHF
cdr3_nt: TGTGCCAGTAGTATAGGGGTTAATCAGCCCCAGCATTTT

v_call: TRBV4-1
clone_size: -
d_call: TRBD1
j_call: TRBJ2-7
cdr3_aa: CASAGTGAEQYF
cdr3_nt: TGCGCCAGCGCCGGGACAGGGGCCGAGCAGTACTTC

v_call: TRBV5-1
clone_size: -
d_call: TRBD1
j_call: TRBJ1-2
cdr3_aa: CASSLAAGGHRGYTF
cdr3_nt: TGCGCCAGCAGCTTGGCCGCAGGGGGTCATCGTGGCTACACCTTC

v_call: TRBV7-6
clone_size: -
d_call: -
j_call: TRBJ1-2
cdr3_aa: CASSLAVSHYGYTF
cdr3_nt: TGTGCCAGCAGCTTAGCAGTGAGCCACTATGGCTACACCTTC

v_call: TRBV3-1
clone_size: few
d_call: -
j_call: TRBJ2-4
cdr3_aa: CASSRGGTTNIQYF
cdr3_nt: TGTGCCAGCAGCCGAGGTGGGACAACAAACATTCAGTACTTC

v_call: TRBV27
clone_size: -
d_call: -
j_call: TRBJ2-7
cdr3_aa: CASSLSLSYEQYF
cdr3_nt: TGTGCCAGCAGTTTATCCCTCTCCTACGAGCAGTACTTC

v_call: TRBV4-2
clone_size: few
d_call: -
j_call: TRBJ1-2
cdr3_aa: CASSQESRLANYGYTF
cdr3_nt: TGTGCCAGCAGCCAAGAGTCAAGGTTAGCTAACTATGGCTACACCTTC

v_call: TRBV19
clone_size: few
d_call: TRBD1
j_call: TRBJ2-4
cdr3_aa: CASSGNRGLQNIQYF
cdr3_nt: TGTGCCAGTAGTGGTAACAGGGGGCTTCAAAACATTCAGTACTTC

v_call: TRBV12-3/TRBV12-4
clone_size: -
d_call: -
j_call: TRBJ2-7
cdr3_aa: CASSLSVSYEQYF
cdr3_nt: TGTGCCAGCAGTTTAAGTGTCTCCTACGAGCAGTACTTC

v_call: TRBV20-1
clone_size: -
d_call: -
j_call: TRBJ2-7
cdr3_aa: CSATRQALEQYF
cdr3_nt: TGCAGTGCTACCCGACAGGCCCTCGAGCAGTACTTC